The next 19 T cell receptor beta chains were all read from a single sample in a study of neurological immune-mediated disorders (dated by TCRdb to the late 2010s). Libraries were built with 5' RACE. TCRdb records Illumina HiSeq 2500 as the sequencer. TCRdb itself trimmed the public reads at Q25 with fastp, ran MiXCR and retained productive beta chains. Rows matching on CDR3 protein sequence are summarized as one entry with the most common DNA and genes. This sample lists roughly 80,000 distinct CDR3 sequences; 5.8% were detected once. Clones ranked in the top ten supply over 6.5% of the sample. What this sample's time point label stands for: longitudinal time-point 2. The sample consisted of PBMCs. The source is a woman aged 55-75 years with multiple sclerosis.

Many counts were recorded for this clonotype. The rearrangement uses TRBV28 and TRBJ1-1; D not certain. Germline V CDR1 and CDR2: MDHEN, SYDVKM. V shed 7 bases and J shed 0 bases, with 6 bases lying between them. There are 12 residues in the CDR3. The CDR3 is CASKSVNTEAFF. In DNA form, the CDR3 reads TGTGCCAGCAAATCGGTGAACACTGAAGCTTTCTTT.

There are many counts of this clonotype. V is TRBV7-8 and J is TRBJ1-5, with 8 bases lining up with TRBD1. The CDR3 spans 15 residues. Per the germline V gene, CDR1 is SGHVS and CDR2 is FQNEAQ. V lost 3 bases, J lost 4 bases, and 5 bases stayed unmatched. CDR3 DNA sequence: TGTGCCAGCAGCTTGACAGGGGTCCCTAATCAGCCCCAGCATTTT. Translated, it gives CASSLTGVPNQPQHF. The variable domain in full, with the rest retrieved from reference TRBV7-8 and TRBJ1-5, is GAGVSQSPRYKVAKRGQDVALRCDPISGHVSLFWYQQALGQGPEFLTYFQNEAQLDKSGLPSDRFFAERPEGSVSTLKIQRTQQEDSAVYLCASSLTGVPNQPQHFGDGTRLSIL.

This clonotype was recorded many times. The chain couples TRBV6-4 to TRBJ2-1, with 11 bases that match TRBD2. The CDR3 is 16 residues long. V shed 5 bases, J shed 5 bases, and the junction held 8 bases outside the gene matches. The germline gives CDR1 MRHNA, CDR2 SNTAGT. CDR3 nucleotide sequence: TGTGCCAGCAGTCCCGAGGCTAGCGGGGGGAACAATGAGCAGTTCTTC. Residues: CASSPEASGGNNEQFF.

Ten or more counts support this clonotype. The chain employs TRBV5-1 and TRBJ1-1; TRBD1 might be the D (5 bases). V lost 0 bases to trimming and J lost 5 bases, with 11 bases between them. Germline V CDR1 and CDR2: SGHRS, YFSETQ. This CDR3 spans 14 amino acids. The CDR3 reads CASSLVPGFTEAFF. The CDR3 DNA reads TGCGCCAGCAGCTTGGTTCCAGGGTTTACTGAAGCTTTCTTT.

The table lists this clonotype with many counts. This sequence joins TRBV5-1 and TRBJ1-1; tentative D call: TRBD1 (6 bases). The CDR3 extends over 15 amino acids. The V gene's germline CDR1 is SGHRS and CDR2 YFSETQ. The ends were cut back, 0 bases at V and 2 bases at J, with 11 bases in the middle. The CDR3 DNA follows: TGCGCCAGCAGCTTGGTAGGGGGAGGCAACACTGAAGCTTTCTTT. This sequence encodes CASSLVGGGNTEAFF.

This clonotype was picked up many times. This chain uses TRBV7-6 with TRBJ2-7; 8 bases match TRBD1. The V segment lost 1 base and the J segment 2 bases; nucleotides outside the gene matches: 7. This CDR3 is built from 16 residues. Germline CDR1 is SGHVS and CDR2 is FNYEAQ. This CDR3 reads CASSLVSGQVTYEQYF. The DNA for the CDR3 is TGTGCCAGCAGCTTAGTGTCGGGACAGGTAACCTACGAGCAGTACTTC.

This clonotype was recorded at least ten times. The chain is built from TRBV5-1 and TRBJ1-1, with 9 bases identical to TRBD1. The CDR3 runs to 15 residues. Germline lookup yields CDR1 SGHRS and CDR2 YFSETQ. V lost 3 bases to trimming and J lost 2 bases; unmatched junction nucleotides: 5. The CDR3 DNA reads as TGCGCCAGCAGCTGGGGACAGGGACTAAACACTGAAGCTTTCTTT. Translated, it gives CASSWGQGLNTEAFF.

This clonotype was seen a few times. V and J are TRBV27 and TRBJ2-7; 12 bases line up with TRBD1. The V gene's germline CDR1 is MNHEY and CDR2 SMNVEV (reference sequence). The CDR3 loop spans 16 amino acids. Germline trimming cut 3 bases from V and 2 bases from J; bases unmatched to any gene: 5. The DNA of the CDR3 is TGTGCCAGCAGTTTGGAGGGACAGGGGGCTGCCTACGAGCAGTACTTC. Translated, it gives CASSLEGQGAAYEQYF.

Ten or more counts support this clonotype. V is TRBV25-1 and J is TRBJ1-5; the D is unclear. The CDR3 consists of 14 residues. Germline V CDR1 and CDR2: MGHDK, SYGVNS. V lost 3 bases to trimming and J lost 3 bases, with 9 bases between them. The CDR3 sequence: CASSDGGNNQPQHF. DNA of the CDR3: TGTGCCAGCAGTGACGGAGGGAACAATCAGCCCCAGCATTTT.

This clonotype was picked up many times. This sequence joins TRBV6-1 and TRBJ2-5; TRBD2 is a possible D gene (5 bases). The length of the CDR3 is 14 residues. V lost 4 bases to trimming and J lost 1 base, with 10 bases between them. CDR1 and CDR2 (germline): MNHNS, SASEGT. The CDR3 coding sequence is TGTGCCAGCAGTGGTGGACTGGTCCAAGAGACCCAGTACTTC. It is translated as CASSGGLVQETQYF.

The V call is TRBV3-1, the J call TRBJ2-1; 12 bases match TRBD2. The V and J ends lost 2 bases and 5 bases, in that order; junction bases with no gene match: 16. CDR1 and CDR2 from the germline V gene are LGHDT and YNNKEL (reference sequence). The CDR3 is 20 residues long. Written as DNA, the CDR3 is TGTGCCAGCAGCCAATACGCCCTTACAAGACTAGCGGGGGTGAACAATGAGCAGTTCTTC. It codes for CASSQYALTRLAGVNNEQFF.

The gene calls are TRBV5-1 and TRBJ2-2; a weak D match, TRBD1 (5 bases). This CDR3 contains 15 residues. The germline V gene encodes CDR1 SGHRS and CDR2 YFSETQ. V was trimmed by 7 bases and J by 3 bases, leaving 16 bases between them. The CDR3 loop reads CASGKALGDTGELFF. The DNA for the CDR3 is TGCGCCAGCGGAAAAGCCCTAGGGGACACCGGGGAGCTGTTTTTT.

The sample holds many counts of this clonotype. The rearrangement joins TRBV5-1 to TRBJ2-5; 7 bases are a match to TRBD2. The CDR3 contains 14 residues. V shed 2 bases, J shed 2 bases, and the junction held 3 bases outside the gene matches. Germline loops: CDR1 SGHRS, CDR2 YFSETQ. CDR3 sequence: CASSLLATQETQYF. CDR3 DNA sequence: TGCGCCAGCAGCTTACTAGCGACTCAAGAGACCCAGTACTTC.

Ten or more counts support this clonotype. In DNA, the CDR3 is TGCAGTGCTCCTCGGGTAGCGGGGCGATCCTACAATGAGCAGTTCTTC. This translates into CSAPRVAGRSYNEQFF. The rearrangement uses TRBV20-1 and TRBJ2-1; 8 nucleotides align to TRBD2. This CDR3 is 16 amino acids long. Germline loops: CDR1 DFQATT, CDR2 SNEGSKA (reference sequence). Germline trimming cut 5 bases from V and 1 base from J; bases unmatched to any gene: 10.

The sample holds many counts of this clonotype. The gene calls are TRBV15 and TRBJ1-5, with D unclear. This CDR3 contains 17 residues. CDR1 LNHNV and CDR2 YYDKDF come from the germline V gene (reference sequence). Trimming stripped 3 bases from V and 0 bases from J, with 15 bases between. The CDR3 DNA reads TGTGCCACCAGCAGGGCACTCTCCCTATATAGCAATCAGCCCCAGCATTTT. Its translation: CATSRALSLYSNQPQHF.

This clonotype occurred many times. The gene calls are TRBV29-1 and TRBJ2-1; D possibly matches TRBD1 or TRBD2 (5 bases each). CDR3 size: 14 residues. Germline V CDR1 and CDR2: SQVTM, ANQGSEA. The V gene lost 4 bases and the J gene lost 2 bases, with 12 bases spanning the gap. This chain's CDR3 is CSVAAMGAYNEQFF. CDR3 coding DNA: TGCAGCGTTGCAGCGATGGGGGCCTACAATGAGCAGTTCTTC.

J is TRBJ1-1 and V is TRBV7-8; D possibly corresponds to TRBD1 (5 bases). The CDR3 is 17 residues long. Germline V CDR1 and CDR2: SGHVS, FQNEAQ. V gave up 1 base and J gave up 0 bases, with 15 bases separating them. CDR3 region: CASSLGGGSRLNTEAFF. DNA of the CDR3: TGTGCCAGCAGCTTAGGTGGGGGGAGTCGCCTGAACACTGAAGCTTTCTTT.

This clonotype was found many times. This rearrangement joins TRBV6-6 to TRBJ2-7; TRBD2 matches at 9 bases. The germline V gene encodes CDR1 MNHNY and CDR2 SVGAGI (reference sequence). CDR3 size: 16 residues. With V trimmed by 0 bases and J by 0 bases, 3 bases remained unmatched. The chain's CDR3 is CASSYSQRGDSYEQYF. The CDR3 DNA is TGTGCCAGCAGTTACTCCCAGCGGGGGGACTCCTACGAGCAGTACTTC.

This clonotype was seen at least ten times. The CDR3 bases are TGTGCTAGTGGTTTAAAAGGGGGGAGTGAGCAGTTCTTC. Translating gives CASGLKGGSEQFF. The V gene is TRBV12-5, the J gene TRBJ2-1; D is perhaps TRBD1 or TRBD2 (6 bases each). This CDR3 is built from 13 residues. Germline V gives CDR1 LGHNT, CDR2 FRNRAP. With 3 bases removed from V and 9 bases from J, the gap between germline ends came to 12 bases.